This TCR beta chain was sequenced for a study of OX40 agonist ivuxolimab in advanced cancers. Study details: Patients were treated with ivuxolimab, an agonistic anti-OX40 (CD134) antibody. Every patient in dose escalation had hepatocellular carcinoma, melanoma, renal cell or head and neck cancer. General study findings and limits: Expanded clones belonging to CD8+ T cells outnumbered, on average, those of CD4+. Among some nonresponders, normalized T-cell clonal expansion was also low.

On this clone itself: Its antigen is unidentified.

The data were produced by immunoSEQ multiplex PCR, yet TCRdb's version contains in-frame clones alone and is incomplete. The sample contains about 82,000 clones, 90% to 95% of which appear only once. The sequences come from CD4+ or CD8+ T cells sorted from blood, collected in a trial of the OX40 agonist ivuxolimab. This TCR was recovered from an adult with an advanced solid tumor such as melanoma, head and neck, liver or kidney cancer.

The CDR3 DNA reads as TGTGCCAGCAGTAGGGGGACCGGGGAGCTGTTTTTT. This codes for CASSRGTGELFF. This rearrangement joins TRBV2 to TRBJ2-2; maybe TRBD1 (6 bases). From germline, CDR1 is SNHLY and CDR2 FYNNEI. The CDR3 is made up of 12 amino acids. V was cut by 5 bases and J by 5 bases, with 6 bases left in between. The full variable domain, in which reference TRBV2 and TRBJ2-2 provide the parts outside the CDR3, is EPEVTQTPSHQVTQMGQEVILRCVPISNHLYFYWYRQILGQKVEFLVSFYNNEISEKSEIFDDQFSVERPDGSNFTLKIRSTKLEDSAMYFCASSRGTGELFFGEGSRLTVL.